This record covers a single T cell receptor (beta chain). What it binds is unknown. The entry originates in a study of cytomegalovirus exposure and HLA in healthy donors. Findings and limits, study-wide: When a later analysis compared HLA-associated TCR beta chains with equally common others, the HLA-associated chains turned out to be more clonally expanded and to have lower generation probabilities. Previous analysis showed most TCR beta V segments were productive about 87% or about 30% of the time. In a later analysis, an Asian-associated ancestry cluster reportedly showed fewer N-insertions than the approximately 610-donor mean.

Nominally healthy donors provided the samples, though records likely missed some immune exposures. CDR1 SNHLY and CDR2 FYNNEI come from the germline V gene. The CDR3 has 13 residues. The germline V and J ends were trimmed by 9 bases and 0 bases, with 9 bases remaining between them. Researchers ran the PCR with 60 Vbeta and 13 Jbeta primers. This table comes from immunoSEQ multiplex PCR, and its TCRdb copy is limited to in-frame clones, with some not included. The data show roughly 150,000 clones, roughly four fifths seen once. The clonotype originates from a man aged 25-45 years in good health and CMV-seropositive. V is TRBV2 and J is TRBJ1-3; D is unresolved. The specimen was PBMCs. The CDR3 DNA reads TGTGCCAGATCAGGACTCTCTGGAAACACCATATATTTT. Encoded protein: CARSGLSGNTIYF.